The rows below give T cell receptor beta chains drawn from one sample of a study of T cell clonotyping in hematopoietic cell transplantation. This table comes from immunoSEQ multiplex PCR, and its TCRdb copy is limited to in-frame clones, with some not included. Of about 17,000 clones listed, around 90% were seen once; the top ten hold 5% to 6%. Sequenced: peripheral blood mononuclear cells. The receptors were sampled from a man aged 35 to 55 in good health. Some clones in this sample may be carry-over from other donors' samples. Each CDR3 is given with its conserved first and last residue.

TRBV7-8	TRBJ1-1	CASSTGPVGDTEAFF
TRBV19	TRBJ1-5	CASSTQDRQPQHF
TRBV2	TRBJ1-2	CASSLGTYGYTF
TRBV5-4	TRBJ2-5	CASSYTSGGARRETQYF
TRBV2	TRBJ1-6	CASSEWGAGNSPLHF
TRBV10-3	TRBJ1-5	CAISEVDWRGTQPQHF
TRBV6-4	TRBJ1-5	CASSPTGSSNQPQHF
TRBV29-1	TRBJ1-1	CSVTGTGITITEAFF
TRBV7-9	TRBJ1-2	CASSLAGSRGYTF
TRBV6-4	TRBJ2-1	CASSDGGGGNEQFF
TRBV7-2	TRBJ2-1	CASSLRTEYNEQFF
TRBV2	TRBJ1-1	CASRTQGGTEAFF
TRBV29-1	TRBJ2-7	CSVEDPNYPADEQYF
TRBV6-5	TRBJ1-1	CASSPGGRRTEAFF
TRBV27	TRBJ1-2	CASSSLGQGDYGYTF
TRBV29-1	TRBJ1-2	CSVEQANYGYTF
TRBV2	TRBJ2-7	CASRDYGEQYF
TRBV29-1	TRBJ1-3	CSGISPPGNTIYF
TRBV19	TRBJ1-4	CASSPDRGHEKLFF
TRBV19	TRBJ2-1	CASSSSGNPYNEQFF
TRBV5-1	TRBJ2-3	CASSLNRNPPTDTQYF
TRBV6-4	TRBJ2-3	CASSETIEGADTQYF
TRBV4-1	TRBJ1-4	CASSQSNRGSFNEKLFF
TRBV6-1	TRBJ1-2	CASTESAGSYGYTF
TRBV9	TRBJ2-3	CASSGSTDTQYF
TRBV4-2	TRBJ2-7	CASSQGTGPTYEQYF
TRBV15	TRBJ1-3	CATSRDHSGNTIYF
TRBV5-4	TRBJ1-2	CASSPDSGSYGYTF
TRBV11-3	TRBJ2-3	CASSSGLAARGTDTQYF
TRBV6-5	TRBJ2-7	CASSPLAAKGYEQYF
TRBV7-2	TRBJ2-1	CASIQRGGRYNEQFF
TRBV14	TRBJ1-1	CASSQDWGNRAFF
TRBV28	TRBJ1-5	CASSPHEAEYQPQHF
TRBV19	TRBJ2-7	CASGLAGGRTYEQYF
TRBV6-5	TRBJ1-5	CASNPSVNSNQPQHF